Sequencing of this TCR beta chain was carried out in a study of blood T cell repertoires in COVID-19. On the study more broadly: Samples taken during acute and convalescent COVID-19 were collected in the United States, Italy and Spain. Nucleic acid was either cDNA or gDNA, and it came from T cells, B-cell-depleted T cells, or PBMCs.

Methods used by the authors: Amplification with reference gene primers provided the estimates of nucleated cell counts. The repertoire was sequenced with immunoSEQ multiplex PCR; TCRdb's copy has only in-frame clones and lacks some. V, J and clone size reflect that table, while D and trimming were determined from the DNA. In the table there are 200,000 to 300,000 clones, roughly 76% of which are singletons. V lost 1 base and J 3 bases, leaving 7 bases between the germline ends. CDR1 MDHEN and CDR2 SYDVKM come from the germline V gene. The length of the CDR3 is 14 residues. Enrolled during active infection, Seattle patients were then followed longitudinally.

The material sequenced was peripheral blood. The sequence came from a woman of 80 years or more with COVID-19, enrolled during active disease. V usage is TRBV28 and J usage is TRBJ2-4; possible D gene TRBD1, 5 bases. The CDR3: CASSLSGIKNIQYF. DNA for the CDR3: TGTGCCAGCAGTTTATCAGGGATCAAAAACATTCAGTACTTC.